This TCR beta chain emerged from a study of T cell responses to AZD1222 COVID-19 vaccine. Study-wide results and caveats: Distributed over spike, vaccine-associated CD4 TCRs predominated at 160-218 and 743-854. Baseline seropositives among AZD1222 recipients totaled only five to seven.

V lost 4 bases and J 4 bases, leaving 5 bases between the germline ends. The CDR3 is 13 amino acids. Germline loops: CDR1 SGHVS, CDR2 FNYEAQ. The method was immunoSEQ multiplex PCR; TCRdb's version includes in-frame clones alone and lacks a portion of them. The repertoire includes 120,000 or so clones, roughly 91% of them detected once, and 4.4% sits in the top ten. Of note for this clone: Its antigen is as yet unknown.

V usage is TRBV7-6 and J usage is TRBJ1-6; D is undetermined. The sequenced sample was peripheral blood, obtained on day 0 of MenACWY control vaccination. The sequence derives from an adult in good health. CDR3 sequence: CASSSTYNSPLHF. In DNA, the CDR3 is TGTGCCAGCAGCTCAACGTATAATTCACCCCTCCACTTT.